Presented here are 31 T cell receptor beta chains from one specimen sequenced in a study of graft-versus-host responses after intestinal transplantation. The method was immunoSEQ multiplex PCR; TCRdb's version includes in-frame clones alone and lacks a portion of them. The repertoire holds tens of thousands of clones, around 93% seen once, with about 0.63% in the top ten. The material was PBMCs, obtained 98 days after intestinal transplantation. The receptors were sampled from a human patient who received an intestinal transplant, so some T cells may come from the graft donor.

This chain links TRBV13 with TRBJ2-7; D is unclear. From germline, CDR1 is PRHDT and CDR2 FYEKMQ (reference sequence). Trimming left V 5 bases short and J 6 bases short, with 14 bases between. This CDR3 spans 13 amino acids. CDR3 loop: CASSPANVPEQYF. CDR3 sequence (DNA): TGTGCCAGCAGCCCCGCAAACGTCCCCGAGCAGTACTTC.

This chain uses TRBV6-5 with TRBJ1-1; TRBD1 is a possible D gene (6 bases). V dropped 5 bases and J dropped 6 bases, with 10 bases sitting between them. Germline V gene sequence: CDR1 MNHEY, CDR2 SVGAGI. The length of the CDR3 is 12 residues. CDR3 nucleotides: TGTGCCAGCAGTGGGGGGCCTCCTGAAGCTTTCTTT. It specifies CASSGGPPEAFF.

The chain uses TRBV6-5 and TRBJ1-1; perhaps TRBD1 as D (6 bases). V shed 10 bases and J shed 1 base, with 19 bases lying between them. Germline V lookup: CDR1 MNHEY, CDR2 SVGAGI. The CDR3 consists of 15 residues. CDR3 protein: CATVLPGTRNTEAFF. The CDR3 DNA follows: TGTGCCACCGTCCTCCCGGGGACAAGGAACACTGAAGCTTTCTTT.

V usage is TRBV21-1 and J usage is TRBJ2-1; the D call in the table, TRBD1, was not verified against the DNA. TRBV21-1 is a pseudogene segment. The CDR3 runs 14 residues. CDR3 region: CASSKWTGGDEQFF. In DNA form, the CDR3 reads TGTGCCAGCAGCAAGTGGACAGGTGGCGATGAGCAGTTCTTC.

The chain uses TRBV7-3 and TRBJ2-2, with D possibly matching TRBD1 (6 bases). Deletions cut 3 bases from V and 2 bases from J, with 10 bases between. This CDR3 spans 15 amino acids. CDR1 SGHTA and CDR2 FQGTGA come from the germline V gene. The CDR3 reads CASSFTGSNTGELFF. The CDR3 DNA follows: TGTGCCAGCAGCTTTACAGGGTCTAACACCGGGGAGCTGTTTTTT.

CDR3 loop: CASREGRTNEKLFF. In nucleotides, the CDR3 is TGTGCCAGCAGGGAGGGACGGACTAATGAAAAACTGTTTTTT. V gene TRBV27 combines with J gene TRBJ1-4, with D tentatively TRBD1 (5 bases). From germline, CDR1 is MNHEY and CDR2 SMNVEV (reference sequence). This CDR3 contains 14 residues. V lost 6 bases, J lost 2 bases, and 10 bases lay in between.

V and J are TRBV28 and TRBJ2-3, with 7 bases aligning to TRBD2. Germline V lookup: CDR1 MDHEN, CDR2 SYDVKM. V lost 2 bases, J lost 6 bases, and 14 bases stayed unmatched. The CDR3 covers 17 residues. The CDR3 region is CASSLGAGTSEIDTQYF. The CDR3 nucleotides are TGTGCCAGCAGTTTAGGAGCGGGAACGAGTGAGATTGATACGCAGTATTTT.

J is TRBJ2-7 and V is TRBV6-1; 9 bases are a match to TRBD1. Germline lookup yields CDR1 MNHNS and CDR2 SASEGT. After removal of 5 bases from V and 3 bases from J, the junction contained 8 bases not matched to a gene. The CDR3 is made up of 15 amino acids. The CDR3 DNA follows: TGTGCCAGCAGTCAACCGGGACAGGGTTACTACGAGCAGTACTTC. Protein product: CASSQPGQGYYEQYF.

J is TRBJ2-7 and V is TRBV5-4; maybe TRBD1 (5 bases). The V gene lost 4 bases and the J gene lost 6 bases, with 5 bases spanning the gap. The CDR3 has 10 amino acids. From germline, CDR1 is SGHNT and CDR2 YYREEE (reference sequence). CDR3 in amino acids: CASSQGEQYF. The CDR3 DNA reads TGTGCCAGCAGCCAGGGCGAGCAGTACTTC.

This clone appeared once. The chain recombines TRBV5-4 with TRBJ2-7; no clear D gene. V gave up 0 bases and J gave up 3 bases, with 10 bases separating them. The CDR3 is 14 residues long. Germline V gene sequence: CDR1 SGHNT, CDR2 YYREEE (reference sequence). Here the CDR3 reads CASSLGQVGYEQYF. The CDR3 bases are TGTGCCAGCAGCTTGGGGCAGGTAGGCTACGAGCAGTACTTC. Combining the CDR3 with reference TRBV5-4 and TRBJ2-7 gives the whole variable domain ETGVTQSPTHLIKTRGQQVTLRCSSQSGHNTVSWYQQALGQGPQFIFQYYREEENGRGNFPPRFSGLQFPNYSSELNVNALELDDSALYLCASSLGQVGYEQYFGPGTRLTVT.

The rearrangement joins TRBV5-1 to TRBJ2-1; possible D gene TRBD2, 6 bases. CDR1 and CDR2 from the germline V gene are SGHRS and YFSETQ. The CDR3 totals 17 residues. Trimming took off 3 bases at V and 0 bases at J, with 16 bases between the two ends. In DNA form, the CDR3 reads TGCGCCAGCAGCTCTCCCCGTAGCGGAAGCTCCTACAATGAGCAGTTCTTC. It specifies CASSSPRSGSSYNEQFF.

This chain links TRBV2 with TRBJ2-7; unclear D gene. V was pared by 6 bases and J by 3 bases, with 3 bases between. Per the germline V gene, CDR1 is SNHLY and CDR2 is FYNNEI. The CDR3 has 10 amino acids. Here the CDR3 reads CASRYYEQYF. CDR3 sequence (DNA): TGTGCCAGCAGGTACTACGAGCAGTACTTC.

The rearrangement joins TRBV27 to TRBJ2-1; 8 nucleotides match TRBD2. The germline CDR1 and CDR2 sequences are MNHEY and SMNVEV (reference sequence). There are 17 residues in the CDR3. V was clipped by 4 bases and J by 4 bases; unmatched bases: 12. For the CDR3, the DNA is TGTGCCAGCAGTTCGCTCGCATCTAGCGGGCCTTACAATGAGCAGTTCTTC. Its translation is CASSSLASSGPYNEQFF.

The CDR3: CASSYSYSNTEAFF. CDR3 bases: TGTGCCAGCAGTTACTCATACAGTAACACTGAAGCTTTCTTT. This sequence joins TRBV6-6 and TRBJ1-1; D ambiguous. The CDR3 has 14 residues. Germline V gives CDR1 MNHNY, CDR2 SVGAGI (reference sequence). V dropped 0 bases and J dropped 2 bases, with 7 bases sitting between them.

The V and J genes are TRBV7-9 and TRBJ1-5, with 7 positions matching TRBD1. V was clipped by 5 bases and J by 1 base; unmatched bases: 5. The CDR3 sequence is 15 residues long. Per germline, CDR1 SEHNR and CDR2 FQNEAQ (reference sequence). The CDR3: CASSRQGESNQPQHF. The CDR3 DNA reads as TGTGCCAGCAGCCGACAGGGCGAGAGCAATCAGCCCCAGCATTTT.

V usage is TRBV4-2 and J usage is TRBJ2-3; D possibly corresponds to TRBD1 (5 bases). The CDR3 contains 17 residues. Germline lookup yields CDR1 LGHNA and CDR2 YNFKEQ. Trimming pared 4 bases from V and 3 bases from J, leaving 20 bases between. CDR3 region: CASSLSTVRGPTDTQYF. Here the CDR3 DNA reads TGTGCCAGCAGCCTAAGCACAGTAAGGGGCCCTACAGATACGCAGTATTTT.

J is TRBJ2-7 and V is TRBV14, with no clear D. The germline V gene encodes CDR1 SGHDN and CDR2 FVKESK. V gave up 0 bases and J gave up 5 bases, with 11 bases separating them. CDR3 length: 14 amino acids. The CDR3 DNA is TGTGCCAGCAGCCAAGACTTCCTAGATCACGAGCAGTACTTC. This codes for CASSQDFLDHEQYF.

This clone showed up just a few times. The CDR3 DNA reads TGCGCCAGCAGCCAAGTTTACGAGGCGCCAGGGGAGCTGTTTTTT. Translated, it gives CASSQVYEAPGELFF. The V gene is TRBV4-1, the J gene TRBJ2-2; D is ambiguous. Trimming stripped 1 base from V and 8 bases from J, with 14 bases between. The length of the CDR3 is 15 residues. Germline-derived CDR1 and CDR2 are MGHRA and YSYEKL.

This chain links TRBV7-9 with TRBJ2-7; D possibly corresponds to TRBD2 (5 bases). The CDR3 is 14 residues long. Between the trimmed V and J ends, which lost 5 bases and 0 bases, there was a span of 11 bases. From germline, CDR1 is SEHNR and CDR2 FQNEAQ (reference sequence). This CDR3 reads CASSLDWSSYEQYF. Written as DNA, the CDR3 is TGTGCCAGCAGCCTGGACTGGAGCTCCTACGAGCAGTACTTC. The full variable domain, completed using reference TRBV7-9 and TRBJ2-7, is DTGVSQNPRHKITKRGQNVTFRCDPISEHNRLYWYRQTLGQGPEFLTYFQNEAQLEKSRLLSDRFSAERPKGSFSTLEIQRTEQGDSAMYLCASSLDWSSYEQYFGPGTRLTVT.

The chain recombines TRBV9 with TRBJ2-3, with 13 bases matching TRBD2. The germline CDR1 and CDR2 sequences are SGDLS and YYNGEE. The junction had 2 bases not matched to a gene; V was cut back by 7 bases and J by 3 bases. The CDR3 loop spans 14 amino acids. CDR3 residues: CASGLAGATDTQYF. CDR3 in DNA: TGTGCCAGCGGACTAGCGGGAGCTACAGATACGCAGTATTTT.

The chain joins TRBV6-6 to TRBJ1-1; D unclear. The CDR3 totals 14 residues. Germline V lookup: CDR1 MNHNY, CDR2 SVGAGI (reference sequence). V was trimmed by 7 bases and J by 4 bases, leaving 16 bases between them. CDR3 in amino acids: CASTRSIFSTEAFF. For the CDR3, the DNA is TGTGCCAGCACCCGGTCGATCTTCTCCACTGAAGCTTTCTTT.

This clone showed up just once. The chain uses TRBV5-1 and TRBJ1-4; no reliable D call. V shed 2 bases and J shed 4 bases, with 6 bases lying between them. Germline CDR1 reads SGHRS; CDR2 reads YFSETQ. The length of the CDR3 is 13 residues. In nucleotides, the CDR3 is TGCGCCAGCAGCTTTAGACATAATGAAAAACTGTTTTTT. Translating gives CASSFRHNEKLFF.

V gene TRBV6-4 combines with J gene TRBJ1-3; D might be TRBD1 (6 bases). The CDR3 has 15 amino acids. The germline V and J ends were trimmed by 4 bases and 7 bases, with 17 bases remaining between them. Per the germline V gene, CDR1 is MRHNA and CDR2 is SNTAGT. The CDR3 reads CASSAPTQGRNTIYF. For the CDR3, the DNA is TGTGCCAGCAGTGCCCCGACACAGGGTCGGAACACCATATATTTT.

CDR3 coding DNA: TGTGCCAGTAGTCCGACAGGGACGTCCCACGAGCAGTACTTC. Residues: CASSPTGTSHEQYF. The chain combines TRBV19 with TRBJ2-7; TRBD1 matches at 7 bases. V lost 5 bases, J lost 5 bases, and 9 bases stayed unmatched. CDR1 and CDR2 (germline): LNHDA, SQIVND (reference sequence). The CDR3 length is 14 residues.

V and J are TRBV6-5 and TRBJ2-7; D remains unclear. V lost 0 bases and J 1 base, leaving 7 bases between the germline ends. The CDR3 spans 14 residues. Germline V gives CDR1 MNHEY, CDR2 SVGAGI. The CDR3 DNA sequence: TGTGCCAGCAGTTACTCGGACGGATCCTACGAGCAGTACTTC. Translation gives CASSYSDGSYEQYF.

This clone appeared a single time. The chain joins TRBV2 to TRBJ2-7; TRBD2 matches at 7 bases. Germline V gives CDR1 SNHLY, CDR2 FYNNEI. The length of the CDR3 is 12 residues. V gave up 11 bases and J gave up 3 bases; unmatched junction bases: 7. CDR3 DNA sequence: TGTGCCGGGGGGGTGAATGGCTACGAGCAGTACTTC. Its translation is CAGGVNGYEQYF.

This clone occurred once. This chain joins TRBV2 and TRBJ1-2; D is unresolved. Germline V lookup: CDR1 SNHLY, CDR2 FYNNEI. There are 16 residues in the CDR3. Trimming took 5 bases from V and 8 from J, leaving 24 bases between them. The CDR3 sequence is CASSIGRRQASPGYTF. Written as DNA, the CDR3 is TGTGCCAGCAGTATCGGAAGGAGGCAGGCCTCTCCCGGCTACACCTTC.

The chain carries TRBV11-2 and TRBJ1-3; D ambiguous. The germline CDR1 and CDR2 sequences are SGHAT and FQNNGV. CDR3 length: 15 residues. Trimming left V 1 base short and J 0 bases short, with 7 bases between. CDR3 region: CASSLVDISGNTIYF. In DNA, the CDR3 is TGTGCCAGCAGCTTAGTAGACATCTCTGGAAACACCATATATTTT.

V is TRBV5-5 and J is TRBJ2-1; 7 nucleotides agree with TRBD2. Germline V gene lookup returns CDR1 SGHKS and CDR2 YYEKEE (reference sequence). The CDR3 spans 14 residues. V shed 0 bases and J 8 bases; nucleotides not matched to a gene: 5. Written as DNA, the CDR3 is TGTGCCAGCAGCTTGGCCAGAGGGAGGGATGAGCAGTTCTTC. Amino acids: CASSLARGRDEQFF.

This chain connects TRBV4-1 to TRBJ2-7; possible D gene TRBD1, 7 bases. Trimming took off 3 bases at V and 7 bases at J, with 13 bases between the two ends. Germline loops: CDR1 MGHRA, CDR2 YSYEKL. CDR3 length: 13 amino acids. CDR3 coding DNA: TGCGCCAGCAGCCAGCGGGACAGCGAAGAGCAGTACTTC. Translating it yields CASSQRDSEEQYF.

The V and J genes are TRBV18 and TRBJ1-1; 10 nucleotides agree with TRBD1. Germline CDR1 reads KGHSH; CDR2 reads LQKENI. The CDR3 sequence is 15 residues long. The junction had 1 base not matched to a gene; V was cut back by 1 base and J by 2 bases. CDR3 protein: CASSPLTGGNTEAFF. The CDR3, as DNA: TGTGCCAGCTCACCACTGACAGGGGGCAACACTGAAGCTTTCTTT.